Following are 15 T cell receptor beta chains from one sample sequenced in a study of cytomegalovirus exposure and HLA in healthy donors. Amplification used 60 Vbeta primers and 13 Jbeta primers. Assay used: immunoSEQ multiplex PCR; TCRdb lists only in-frame clones, some missing. The sample comprises tens of thousands of clones, roughly 80% of which are singletons, and just under 3% rests with the top ten. What was sequenced was PBMCs. The receptors stem from a woman aged 25 to 39 in good health and CMV-seronegative.

This clone was observed a few times. Within the sample, other DNA sequences also encode this same CDR3. This chain joins TRBV6-5 and TRBJ2-5; D perhaps matches TRBD2 (5 bases). The germline CDR1 and CDR2 sequences are MNHEY and SVGAGI. This CDR3 region has 15 residues. The V end was cut by 4 bases, the J end by 2 bases, with 14 bases between. The CDR3 coding sequence is TGTGCCAGCAGTTTCGGGCGGGTGGCTCAAGAGACCCAGTACTTC. This translates into CASSFGRVAQETQYF.

This clone was seen just once. The chain recombines TRBV27 with TRBJ1-4; D possibly corresponds to TRBD1 (5 bases). V lost 3 bases and J 8 bases, leaving 28 bases between the germline ends. Germline values: CDR1 MNHEY, CDR2 SMNVEV (reference sequence). This CDR3 comprises 19 residues. The CDR3, as DNA: TGTGCCAGCAGTTTTTTTCTCCCGTTACGTGGAGGGACGACCGAAAAACTGTTTTTT. Translated: CASSFFLPLRGGTTEKLFF. The full variable domain, its missing parts supplied by reference TRBV27 and TRBJ1-4, is EAQVTQNPRYLITVTGKKLTVTCSQNMNHEYMSWYRQDPGLGLRQIYYSMNVEVTDKGDVPEGYKVSRKEKRNFPLILESPSPNQTSLYFCASSFFLPLRGGTTEKLFFGSGTQLSVL.

The rearrangement links TRBV10-3 to TRBJ2-5; 10 nucleotides align to TRBD2. The trim removed 3 bases at V and 4 bases at J, leaving 8 bases unmatched. The CDR3 sequence is 16 residues long. Germline V gene lookup returns CDR1 ENHRY and CDR2 SYGVKD. The CDR3 nucleotides read TGTGCCATCAGTGATGGGGTAGCGGGGGGTGCAGAGACCCAGTACTTC. Translating gives CAISDGVAGGAETQYF.

V and J are TRBV4-1 and TRBJ1-6, with TRBD1 identical over 8 bases. The ends lost 3 bases at V and 2 bases at J; junction bases unmatched: 6. CDR1 and CDR2 (germline): MGHRA, YSYEKL. This CDR3 spans 17 amino acids. This CDR3 is CASSQGDRGPYNSPLHF. The CDR3 nucleotides are TGCGCCAGCAGCCAGGGAGACAGGGGCCCCTATAATTCACCCCTCCACTTT.

The chain has TRBV9 and TRBJ2-3; 8 bases fit TRBD2. With 4 bases clipped from V and 2 bases from J, the junction kept 9 bases outside the gene matches. This CDR3 has 16 residues. Per germline, CDR1 SGDLS and CDR2 YYNGEE. The CDR3 coding sequence is TGTGCCAGCAGCCCTTCCTCGGGGGGGGCCACAGATACGCAGTATTTT. Its translation is CASSPSSGGATDTQYF.

This clone showed up just a few times. CDR3 loop: CASSLPRDRKAFF. CDR3 nucleotides: TGTGCCAGCAGCTTACCCCGGGACAGAAAAGCTTTCTTT. The chain carries TRBV11-3 and TRBJ1-1, with TRBD1 matching over 7 bases. CDR1 and CDR2 from the germline V gene are SGHNT and YENEEA. This CDR3 has 13 residues. V shed 2 bases and J 9 bases; nucleotides not matched to a gene: 6. Based on the CDR3 plus reference TRBV11-3 and TRBJ1-1, the full variable domain is EAGVVQSPRYKIIEKKQPVAFWCNPISGHNTLYWYLQNLGQGPELLIRYENEEAVDDSQLPKDRFSAERLKGVDSTLKIQPAELGDSAVYLCASSLPRDRKAFFGQGTRLTVV.

The chain uses TRBV30 and TRBJ1-1; D is possibly TRBD1 (5 bases). The ends were cut back, 5 bases at V and 4 bases at J, with 20 bases in the middle. There are 15 residues in the CDR3. Germline V gene sequence: CDR1 GTSNPN, CDR2 SVGIG (reference sequence). In DNA form, the CDR3 reads TGTGCCTGGGAAGACAGTTACTTATGGGGCACTGAAGCTTTCTTT. This translates into CAWEDSYLWGTEAFF.

The rearrangement uses TRBV30 and TRBJ2-5; 7 positions agree with TRBD1. V was pared by 3 bases and J by 5 bases, with 12 bases of the junction left unmatched. Germline V CDR1 and CDR2: GTSNPN, SVGIG (reference sequence). This CDR3 region has 15 residues. CDR3: CAWRSHEGAWETQYF. In nucleotides, the CDR3 is TGTGCCTGGAGATCCCATGAGGGGGCGTGGGAGACCCAGTACTTC. The variable domain in full, completed from reference TRBV30 and TRBJ2-5, reads SQTIHQWPATLVQPVGSPLSLECTVEGTSNPNLYWYRQAAGRGLQLLFYSVGIGQISSEVPQNLSASRPQDRQFILSSKKLLLSDSGFYLCAWRSHEGAWETQYFGPGTRLLVL.

This clone was picked up one time. The chain combines TRBV5-5 with TRBJ2-2; D not resolved. The V end was cut by 4 bases, the J end by 8 bases, with 6 bases between. CDR3 length equals 11 residues. CDR1 is SGHKS and CDR2 is YYEKEE in the germline V gene (reference sequence). In DNA form, the CDR3 reads TGTGCCAGCAGCCGCGAAGGGGAGCTGTTTTTT. Translation gives CASSREGELFF.

The DNA for the CDR3 is TGTGCCAGCAGCTCCCCATCGACAGGGCACTATGGCTACACCTTC. This encodes CASSSPSTGHYGYTF. The chain carries TRBV5-6 and TRBJ1-2; 7 bases are a match to TRBD1. Germline V gene sequence: CDR1 SGHDT, CDR2 YYEEEE. Germline trimming cut 3 bases from V and 3 bases from J; bases unmatched to any gene: 8. CDR3 length: 15 residues.

The count of this clone is one. The chain links TRBV5-1 to TRBJ1-5, with D unclear. V gave up 2 bases and J gave up 5 bases, with 8 bases separating them. CDR1 SGHRS and CDR2 YFSETQ come from the germline V gene. The CDR3 has 13 residues. CDR3 amino acids: CASSFSGDQPQHF. The CDR3 DNA reads as TGCGCCAGCAGCTTCTCAGGTGATCAGCCCCAGCATTTT.

V is TRBV7-9 and J is TRBJ1-5; D possibly corresponds to TRBD1 (6 bases). The CDR3 is 16 amino acids. The V gene's germline CDR1 is SEHNR and CDR2 FQNEAQ (reference sequence). The V end was cut by 3 bases, the J end by 2 bases, with 14 bases between. The CDR3 loop is CASSFGQGTGNQPQHF. The CDR3 DNA reads TGTGCCAGCAGCTTCGGGCAGGGGACCGGCAATCAGCCCCAGCATTTT.

The table lists this clone with a few counts. The chain has TRBV11-2 and TRBJ1-1; no reliable D call. The ends were cut back, 1 base at V and 10 bases at J, with 7 bases in the middle. The CDR3 is made up of 11 amino acids. Germline CDR1 is SGHAT and CDR2 is FQNNGV. Here the CDR3 DNA reads TGTGCCAGCAGCTTAGGGTGGGCAGCTTTCTTT. This codes for CASSLGWAAFF.

V gene TRBV9 combines with J gene TRBJ1-1, with D perhaps matching TRBD1 (6 bases). The CDR3 contains 15 residues. Trimming took 0 bases from V and 1 from J, leaving 10 bases between them. From germline, CDR1 is SGDLS and CDR2 YYNGEE. The CDR3 DNA reads TGTGCCAGCAGCGTAGAGGGACACCCGAACACTGAAGCTTTCTTT. Amino acids: CASSVEGHPNTEAFF.

V is TRBV14 and J is TRBJ1-2; TRBD1 might be the D (6 bases). CDR1 is SGHDN and CDR2 is FVKESK in the germline V gene. The CDR3 runs 13 residues. V gave up 10 bases and J gave up 3 bases, with 15 bases separating them. The CDR3 loop reads CATQGRVHYGYTF. The CDR3 coding sequence is TGTGCCACCCAGGGGCGAGTTCACTATGGCTACACCTTC.